These 17 T cell receptor beta chains were sequenced from one sample in a study of T-cell memory formation after mild COVID-19. TCRdb reprocessed the 5' RACE reads via MiXCR and lists one record per CDR3 protein. The repertoire holds roughly 350,000 distinct CDR3 sequences, with roughly an eighth as singletons. What was sequenced was PBMCs or a T cell subset sorted from them (not recorded which). The receptors were sampled from a man aged 18-30 years who had mild COVID-19 (a few samples of this study predate the infection). Cell type and time point are not known.

The chain employs TRBV5-1 and TRBJ2-2; a possible D gene is TRBD2 (6 bases). Germline V gene data show CDR1 as SGHRS and CDR2 as YFSETQ. Trimming shortened V by 0 bases and J by 7 bases, and 10 bases separated the two germline ends. The CDR3 covers 14 residues. CDR3 DNA: TGCGCCAGCAGCTTGGACGGGGGAGGCGGGGAGCTGTTTTTT. Its translation is CASSLDGGGGELFF.

This clonotype was counted between two and nine times. The rearrangement joins TRBV5-1 to TRBJ1-1; 11 bases match TRBD1. There are 16 residues in the CDR3. V trimming: 4 bases; J trimming: 1 base; junction bases outside the gene matches: 6. Per germline, CDR1 SGHRS and CDR2 YFSETQ. The CDR3 coding sequence is TGCGCCAGCAGCCCCGCCGGACAGGGGGCGAACACTGAAGCTTTCTTT. It specifies CASSPAGQGANTEAFF.

The chain recombines TRBV9 with TRBJ2-7, with a possible D match to TRBD2 (7 bases). The CDR3 runs 18 residues. Deletions cut 3 bases from V and 0 bases from J, with 22 bases between. Germline V gene sequence: CDR1 SGDLS, CDR2 YYNGEE. The CDR3 DNA reads TGTGCCAGCAGCGCACCGGGGGGCGCGACCTCGAGCTCCTACGAGCAGTACTTC. The encoded protein is CASSAPGGATSSSYEQYF. Full variable domain (rest looked up from reference TRBV9 and TRBJ2-7): DSGVTQTPKHLITATGQRVTLRCSPRSGDLSVYWYQQSLDQGLQFLIQYYNGEERAKGNILERFSAQQFPDLHSELNLSSLELGDSALYFCASSAPGGATSSSYEQYFGPGTRLTVT.

In its sample, this clonotype was seen a few times. J is TRBJ1-1 and V is TRBV7-2; possible D gene TRBD1, 5 bases. Per the germline V gene, CDR1 is SGHTA and CDR2 is FQGNSA. Trimming pared 5 bases from V and 1 base from J, leaving 11 bases between. The CDR3 runs to 14 residues. The chain's CDR3 is CASSPGHQNTEAFF. In DNA, the CDR3 is TGTGCCAGCAGCCCCGGACACCAGAACACTGAAGCTTTCTTT.

This clonotype occurred a few times. The chain uses TRBV28 and TRBJ2-7; a possible D gene is TRBD1 (5 bases). The CDR3 spans 12 residues. V lost 6 bases to trimming and J lost 4 bases, with 10 bases between them. Germline-derived CDR1 and CDR2 are MDHEN and SYDVKM. CDR3 in amino acids: CASRHDSYEQYV. The CDR3 nucleotides are TGTGCCAGCAGACACGACAGTTACGAGCAGTACGTC.

Many counts were recorded for this clonotype. The CDR3 is CASSLGTSPNEQFF. The CDR3 nucleotides read TGTGCCAGCAGCCTCGGGACTAGCCCGAATGAGCAGTTCTTC. This rearrangement joins TRBV7-6 to TRBJ2-1; 9 bases are shared with TRBD2. This CDR3 comprises 14 residues. Germline CDR1 reads SGHVS; CDR2 reads FNYEAQ. Trimming removed 5 bases from V and 7 bases from J; junction bases left unmatched: 6.

The rearrangement links TRBV20-1 to TRBJ2-3, with D possibly matching TRBD1 (5 bases). The CDR3 is 15 residues long. V was cut by 0 bases and J by 4 bases, with 14 bases left in between. Per the germline V gene, CDR1 is DFQATT and CDR2 is SNEGSKA (reference sequence). The CDR3 DNA reads as TGCAGTGCTAGAGATCGGCAGGGCTTGTCAGATACGCAGTATTTT. Translated: CSARDRQGLSDTQYF.

This clonotype was seen more than once but under ten times. Written as DNA, the CDR3 is TGTGCCAGCGGGCACTCTGGGGCCAACGTCCTGACTTTC. Translation gives CASGHSGANVLTF. The chain joins TRBV6-4 to TRBJ2-6; no firm D call. The V end was cut by 8 bases, the J end by 0 bases, with 5 bases between. The CDR3 consists of 13 residues. CDR1 is MRHNA, CDR2 SNTAGT, per germline.

The chain couples TRBV10-3 to TRBJ2-2, with 10 bases aligning to TRBD2. After removal of 4 bases from V and 3 bases from J, the junction contained 2 bases not matched to a gene. This CDR3 has 15 amino acids. CDR1 ENHRY and CDR2 SYGVKD come from the germline V gene. The CDR3 nucleotides read TGTGCCATCAGTGGGCTAGCGGGGGACACCGGGGAGCTGTTTTTT. The encoded protein is CAISGLAGDTGELFF.

The DNA for the CDR3 is TGTGCCAGCAGCTTGGGGACAGGGGCTCGTGAGACCCAGTACTTC. Amino acid sequence: CASSLGTGARETQYF. The chain combines TRBV5-6 with TRBJ2-5; 9 nucleotides align to TRBD1. Per the germline V gene, CDR1 is SGHDT and CDR2 is YYEEEE. The junction had 5 bases not matched to a gene; V was cut back by 0 bases and J by 5 bases. The CDR3 length is 15 residues.

The J gene is TRBJ2-7, the V gene TRBV5-1; 12 positions match TRBD1. This CDR3 is 14 amino acids long. Losses at the gene ends were 3 bases for V and 7 bases for J; bases not matched to a gene: 5. CDR1 SGHRS and CDR2 YFSETQ come from the germline V gene. The CDR3 DNA follows: TGCGCCAGCAGCTCGGGACAGGGGGCTCGGGAGCAGTACTTC. Translated: CASSSGQGAREQYF.

This clonotype was observed a few times. The chain links TRBV4-3 to TRBJ2-7, with 9 bases aligning to TRBD2. Germline lookup yields CDR1 LGHNA and CDR2 YSLEER. V lost 1 base and J lost 2; bases outside the gene matches: 3. The CDR3 extends over 15 amino acids. CDR3 residues: CASSQGTSVAYEQYF. The CDR3, as DNA: TGCGCCAGCAGCCAAGGGACTAGCGTAGCCTACGAGCAGTACTTC.

This clonotype was counted between two and nine times. The chain joins TRBV28 to TRBJ1-2; 7 nucleotides line up with TRBD1. V was pared by 6 bases and J by 4 bases, with 11 bases of the junction left unmatched. Germline CDR1 reads MDHEN; CDR2 reads SYDVKM. The CDR3 has 15 residues. CDR3 in DNA: TGTGCCAGCAGCTTCCCCCAGGGGGGACTCTATGGCTACACCTTC. It yields the protein CASSFPQGGLYGYTF.

This chain links TRBV5-1 with TRBJ2-3; D is unresolved. Germline CDR1 and CDR2: SGHRS and YFSETQ. Trimming removed 1 base at V and 2 bases at J, with 14 bases between. The CDR3 sequence is 16 residues long. CDR3 DNA sequence: TGCGCCAGCAGCTTGTTAGGACCCCATTTCACAGATACGCAGTATTTT. Translating it yields CASSLLGPHFTDTQYF.

The chain carries TRBV28 and TRBJ1-1, with D hard to call. The CDR3 has 14 amino acids. Germline V gene lookup returns CDR1 MDHEN and CDR2 SYDVKM. V was cut by 2 bases and J by 0 bases, with 7 bases left in between. For the CDR3, the DNA is TGTGCCAGCAGTTTAAACACCATGAACACTGAAGCTTTCTTT. It encodes CASSLNTMNTEAFF.

This clonotype was observed a handful of times. This chain uses TRBV5-6 with TRBJ2-5; no clear D. The CDR3 loop spans 13 amino acids. Germline V gene sequence: CDR1 SGHDT, CDR2 YYEEEE. Trimming removed 6 bases at V and 4 bases at J, with 13 bases between. The CDR3 DNA reads as TGTGCCAGCACCTGGAGACTGTCAGAGACCCAGTACTTC. Protein product: CASTWRLSETQYF.

V gene TRBV15 combines with J gene TRBJ1-2; D is possibly TRBD1 (5 bases). CDR3 length equals 14 residues. V shed 6 bases and J shed 6 bases, with 17 bases lying between them. Germline V gives CDR1 LNHNV, CDR2 YYDKDF (reference sequence). CDR3 region: CATRNRIQRDGYTF. For the CDR3, the DNA is TGTGCCACCAGGAACAGGATTCAAAGAGATGGCTACACCTTC.